This paragraph reports one T cell receptor beta chain. Its antigen is as yet unknown. One junction end disagrees with the germline gene, perhaps due to a read error. Starting material of roughly 550 ng total RNA yielded TCR beta cDNA via a constant-region primer. TCR beta libraries came from three nested multiplex PCR rounds using slightly modified ARM-PCR. It was with TRBV1-TRBV30 forward primers and a C-beta reverse primer that the first two PCR rounds were run, at approximately 10 cycles each. MiXCR, run by TCRdb on the multiplex PCR reads, gives a single entry per CDR3 protein. The table shows roughly 190,000 distinct CDR3 sequences, with approximately 86% occurring only once. This record comes from a study of tumor-infiltrating lymphocytes in primary liver carcinoma. The overall study: Tumor lesions were T1-T3 N0M0 and spanned roughly 4 to 10 cm.

Study results and limitations: In tumor-adjacent and tumor-blood pairs, overlap was lower than in tumor region pairs. Only about 7-25% of top clones occurred in every one of the five tumor regions.

Germline values: CDR1 SGHNT, CDR2 YYREEE (reference sequence). This CDR3 region has 16 residues. Between roughly 18 and 30 mg of unsorted bulk tissue served as the source from which RNA and DNA were co-extracted. The sample taken for sequencing was tumor tissue from primary liver carcinoma. This sequence originates from a man aged 35 to 55 with primary liver carcinoma and hepatitis B virus infection. The chain joins TRBV5-4 to TRBJ2-1; D may be TRBD1 (7 bases). The CDR3 loop reads CVSNPGGGGYVNEQFF. CDR3 in DNA: TGTGTCAGCAACCCTGGCGGAGGGGGCTATGTGAATGAGCAGTTCTTC. The entire variable domain, with the rest obtained from reference TRBV5-4 and TRBJ2-1, is as follows: ETGVTQSPTHLIKTRGQQVTLRCSSQSGHNTVSWYQQALGQGPQFIFQYYREEENGRGNFPPRFSGLQFPNYSSELNVNALELDDSALYLCVSNPGGGGYVNEQFFGPGTRLTVL.